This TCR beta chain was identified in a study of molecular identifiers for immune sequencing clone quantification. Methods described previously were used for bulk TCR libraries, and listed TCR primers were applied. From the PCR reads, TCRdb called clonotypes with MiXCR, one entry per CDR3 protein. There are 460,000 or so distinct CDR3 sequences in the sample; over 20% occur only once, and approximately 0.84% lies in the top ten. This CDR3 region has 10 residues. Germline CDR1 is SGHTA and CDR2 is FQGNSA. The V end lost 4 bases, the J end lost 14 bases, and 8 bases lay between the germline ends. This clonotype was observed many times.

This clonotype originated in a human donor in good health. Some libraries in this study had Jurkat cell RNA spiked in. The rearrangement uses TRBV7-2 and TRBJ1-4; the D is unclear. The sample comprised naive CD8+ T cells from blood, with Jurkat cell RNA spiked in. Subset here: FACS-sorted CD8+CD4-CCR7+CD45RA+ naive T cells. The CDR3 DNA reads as TGTGCCAGCAGCTGGCTGGGTCTGTTTTTT. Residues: CASSWLGLFF.